The rows below give T cell receptor beta chains drawn from one sample of a study of T cell responses to AZD1222 COVID-19 vaccine. Clones were sequenced by immunoSEQ multiplex PCR, and TCRdb holds only the in-frame ones, with some missing. The table has tens of thousands of clones, roughly nine tenths seen once; the top ten hold approximately 4.5%. The material sequenced was peripheral blood, taken 28 days after the second AZD1222 dose. The receptors were gathered from an adult who received the AZD1222 COVID-19 vaccine. The conserved cysteine and the conserved F or W are not part of the CDR3 here. Fields, in order: V gene, CDR3 length, CDR3 protein.

v_call: TRBV28; cdr3_length: 13; cdr3_aa: ASSLSGTSSNEQF
v_call: TRBV4-3; cdr3_length: 14; cdr3_aa: ASSQGRDRPYNEQF
v_call: TRBV7-2; cdr3_length: 11; cdr3_aa: ASSPRSSYEQY
v_call: TRBV12-5; cdr3_length: 15; cdr3_aa: ASGLVLGGDGTDTQY
v_call: TRBV7-2; cdr3_length: 14; cdr3_aa: ASSHTTVAGALEQY
v_call: TRBV7-3; cdr3_length: 11; cdr3_aa: ASSGTGQETQY
v_call: TRBV6-6; cdr3_length: 15; cdr3_aa: ASSRLAGKQSKETQY
v_call: TRBV27; cdr3_length: 13; cdr3_aa: ASRTGRNSNQPQH
v_call: TRBV4-1; cdr3_length: 13; cdr3_aa: ASSQNAGVQETQY
v_call: TRBV24-1; cdr3_length: 15; cdr3_aa: ATSAPLAGVSTGELF
v_call: TRBV2; cdr3_length: 13; cdr3_aa: ASSRDRGPSYEQY
v_call: TRBV9; cdr3_length: 12; cdr3_aa: ASSVEWGRGELF
v_call: TRBV19; cdr3_length: 14; cdr3_aa: ATRRTSGTAYNEQF
v_call: TRBV3-1/TRBV3-2; cdr3_length: 14; cdr3_aa: ASSLGTGESNQPQH
v_call: TRBV6-5; cdr3_length: 12; cdr3_aa: ASSYWGQGLGYT
v_call: TRBV7-9; cdr3_length: 15; cdr3_aa: AIRVSGRAPERNEQF
v_call: TRBV27; cdr3_length: 14; cdr3_aa: ASRSLPGAGNQPQH
v_call: TRBV6-5; cdr3_length: 12; cdr3_aa: ASNPGAGGTEAF
v_call: TRBV7-8; cdr3_length: 13; cdr3_aa: ASSLFSSGANVLT
v_call: TRBV21-1; cdr3_length: 10; cdr3_aa: ASSKEGETQY